This T cell receptor (beta chain) is drawn from a study of T cell changes during pregnancy in multiple sclerosis. V was clipped by 4 bases and J by 4 bases; unmatched bases: 5. The CDR3 is 15 amino acids. Germline assignment: CDR1 SGHRS and CDR2 YFSETQ. This table comes from immunoSEQ multiplex PCR, and its TCRdb copy is limited to in-frame clones, with some not included. The sample includes about 72,000 clones, 91% of them seen just once. The chain couples TRBV5-1 to TRBJ1-2; 12 bases are shared with TRBD1. The sequence came from a female donor in good health, enrolled as a control in a pregnancy study. The source material was peripheral blood, sampled in the third trimester of pregnancy. The CDR3 sequence: CASSRGTGGSYGYTF. The CDR3 coding sequence is TGCGCCAGCAGCAGGGGGACAGGGGGCAGCTATGGCTACACCTTC.